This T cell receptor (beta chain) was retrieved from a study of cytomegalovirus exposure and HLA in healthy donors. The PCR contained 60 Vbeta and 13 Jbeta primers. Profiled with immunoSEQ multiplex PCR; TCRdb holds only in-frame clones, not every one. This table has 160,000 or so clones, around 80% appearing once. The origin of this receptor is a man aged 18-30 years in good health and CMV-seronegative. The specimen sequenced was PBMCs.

The CDR3 coding sequence is TGTGCCAGCAGCCCGCCGGGGGCTAACTATGGCTACACCTTC. The encoded protein is CASSPPGANYGYTF. The rearrangement joins TRBV5-6 to TRBJ1-2; D is possibly TRBD1 (5 bases). The CDR3 sequence is 14 residues long. The ends were cut back, 4 bases at V and 0 bases at J, with 10 bases in the middle. Looked up from germline, CDR1 is SGHDT and CDR2 is YYEEEE. Full variable domain (outside the CDR3, taken from reference TRBV5-6 and TRBJ1-2): DAGVTQSPTHLIKTRGQQVTLRCSPKSGHDTVSWYQQALGQGPQFIFQYYEEEERQRGNFPDRFSGHQFPNYSSELNVNALLLGDSALYLCASSPPGANYGYTFGSGTRLTVV.